Listed below are T cell receptor beta chains from one sample, sequenced in a study of T-cell reconstitution after alpha-beta-depleted transplantation in children. TCRdb itself ran the PCR reads through MiXCR, one entry per CDR3 protein. The data show about 830,000 distinct CDR3 sequences, about 15% seen once. The specimen was PBMCs, mostly from graft donor cells, collected 360 days after TCRalphabeta/CD19-depleted stem cell transplant. The receptors come from a male patient younger than 18 who had a stem cell transplant for acute lymphoblastic leukemia, so the T cells may come from the graft donor. Each CDR3 is given with its conserved first and last residue. D genes are given only for firm matches. The size entry is marked missing in some rows and otherwise reads once, few, many or a size class.

CDR3 length	D gene	V gene	clone size	J gene	CDR3 protein	CDR3 DNA
15	TRBD1	TRBV9	NA	TRBJ2-2	CASSVWDSDTGELFF	TGTGCCAGCAGCGTTTGGGACAGTGACACCGGGGAGCTGTTTTTT
13	NA	TRBV29-1	NA	TRBJ2-1	CSARGLALNEQFF	TGCAGCGCCCGGGGGCTAGCATTGAATGAGCAGTTCTTC
16	NA	TRBV9	few	TRBJ2-7	CASSVGGHRASYEQYF	TGTGCCAGCAGCGTAGGAGGGCACCGGGCATCCTACGAGCAGTACTTC
14	NA	TRBV7-8	many	TRBJ2-7	CASSLLELTYEQYF	TGTGCCAGCAGCTTATTGGAGTTAACCTACGAGCAGTACTTC
13	NA	TRBV5-1	many	TRBJ2-6	CASNPSGANVLTF	TGCGCCAGCAACCCCTCTGGGGCCAACGTCCTGACTTTC
15	TRBD2	TRBV4-1	NA	TRBJ2-3	CATLPTSGPTDTQYF	TGCGCCACCTTACCGACTAGCGGACCCACAGATACGCAGTATTTT
15	NA	TRBV5-1	NA	TRBJ2-7	CASSLVGRISYEQYF	TGCGCCAGCAGCTTGGTAGGACGGATCTCCTACGAGCAGTACTTC
16	NA	TRBV7-9	NA	TRBJ1-2	CASSLVPGRDNYGYTF	TGTGCCAGCAGCTTAGTTCCAGGACGCGACAACTATGGCTACACCTTC
16	TRBD1	TRBV27	NA	TRBJ1-6	CASSRTGGIYNSPLHF	TGTGCCAGCAGCCGGACAGGGGGGATATATAATTCACCCCTCCACTTT
18	TRBD2	TRBV29-1	many	TRBJ2-2	CSVTRTSGRAGRRWELFF	TGCAGCGTTACTCGGACTAGCGGGAGGGCCGGCCGTCGATGGGAGCTGTTTTTT
15	NA	TRBV7-9	NA	TRBJ1-6	CASSLGPGGDSPLHF	TGTGCCAGCAGCTTAGGGCCGGGAGGGGATTCACCCCTCCACTTT